The clone carrying this TCR beta chain was detected only a few times. As yet, its antigen is unknown. Only in-frame clones appear in the TCRdb table, and some are missing; sequencing was by immunoSEQ multiplex PCR. The repertoire includes under 70,000 clones, around 86% of them detected once, and less than 6% sits in the top ten. This CDR3 is 15 amino acids long. The V gene's germline CDR1 is PRHDT and CDR2 FYEKMQ (reference sequence). Trimming took off 6 bases at V and 4 bases at J, with 18 bases between the two ends. The sample belongs to a study of T cells in localized non-small cell lung cancer. The study's findings and limits: Adjacent lung tissue had a median roughly 55 of the top 100 clones found in the tumor. Higher blood T cell density went with longer overall survival. Uninvolved adjacent lung, not tumor, had the highest T cell clonality. Heterogeneity stays possible, as sequencing covered only one tumor region.

The chain uses TRBV13 and TRBJ1-2; maybe TRBD1 (6 bases). The source material was peripheral blood, sampled before any cancer treatment. This TCR was recovered from a woman aged 40 to 75 with stage I lung adenocarcinoma. Here the CDR3 reads CASSLNSGASYGYTF. For the CDR3, the DNA is TGTGCCAGCAGTCTAAACTCGGGGGCCAGCTATGGCTACACCTTC.